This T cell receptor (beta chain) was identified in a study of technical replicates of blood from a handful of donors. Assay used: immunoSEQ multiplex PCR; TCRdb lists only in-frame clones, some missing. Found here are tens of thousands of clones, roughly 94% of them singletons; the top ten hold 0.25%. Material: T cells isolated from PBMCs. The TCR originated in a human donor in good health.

CDR3 region: CASSVGTVPYQETQYF. CDR3 bases: TGTGCCAGTAGTGTTGGGACAGTACCGTACCAAGAGACCCAGTACTTC. The genes are TRBV19 and TRBJ2-5; 7 positions match TRBD1. Germline values: CDR1 LNHDA, CDR2 SQIVND (reference sequence). The CDR3 loop spans 16 amino acids. Germline trimming cut 5 bases from V and 0 bases from J; bases unmatched to any gene: 9.